The 23 T cell receptor beta chains reported below all come from one sample, sequenced in a study of T cell changes during pregnancy in multiple sclerosis. Sequencing used immunoSEQ multiplex PCR; TCRdb keeps in-frame clones, though not all of them. Of about 36,000 clones in the sample, approximately 89% are singletons; the top ten hold 11%. The specimen comprised CD8+ T cells from peripheral blood mononuclear cells, sampled in the third trimester of pregnancy. The receptors stem from a female donor with multiple sclerosis, enrolled in a pregnancy study.

The chain carries TRBV9 and TRBJ2-3; a possible D gene is TRBD2 (6 bases). The CDR3 loop spans 15 amino acids. The germline V gene encodes CDR1 SGDLS and CDR2 YYNGEE. The V end was cut by 0 bases, the J end by 2 bases, with 10 bases between. The CDR3 coding sequence is TGTGCCAGCAGCGTAGGGAGGGTCCCCACAGATACGCAGTATTTT. It encodes CASSVGRVPTDTQYF.

V and J are TRBV5-4 and TRBJ2-1; tentative D call: TRBD2 (6 bases). Looked up from germline, CDR1 is SGHNT and CDR2 is YYREEE (reference sequence). Trimming left V 4 bases short and J 3 bases short, with 17 bases between. The CDR3 runs to 16 residues. CDR3 sequence: CASSPPGVGGYNEQFF. In nucleotides, the CDR3 is TGTGCCAGCAGCCCCCCGGGAGTGGGGGGCTACAATGAGCAGTTCTTC.

DNA for the CDR3: TGTGCCACCAGCAGAGTGGTGTCGGAGACTAACTATGGCTACACCTTC. Its translation is CATSRVVSETNYGYTF. The chain has TRBV15 and TRBJ1-2; no clear D gene. V lost 1 base and J lost 0, with 12 bases in between. Germline CDR1 and CDR2: LNHNV and YYDKDF (reference sequence). The CDR3 totals 16 residues. The entire variable domain, with the rest obtained from reference TRBV15 and TRBJ1-2, is as follows: DAMVIQNPRYQVTQFGKPVTLSCSQTLNHNVMYWYQQKSSQAPKLLFHYYDKDFNNEADTPDNFQSRRPNTSFCFLDIRSPGLGDTAMYLCATSRVVSETNYGYTFGSGTRLTVV.

CDR3 region: CASSGGPKPYYGYTF. The CDR3 DNA is TGTGCCAGCAGTGGGGGCCCCAAGCCCTACTATGGCTACACCTTC. The chain links TRBV2 to TRBJ1-2, with a possible D match to TRBD1 (5 bases). CDR1 and CDR2 (germline): SNHLY, FYNNEI. The CDR3 contains 15 residues. Trimming stripped 4 bases from V and 3 bases from J, with 15 bases between. The variable domain in full, with the rest retrieved from reference TRBV2 and TRBJ1-2, is EPEVTQTPSHQVTQMGQEVILRCVPISNHLYFYWYRQILGQKVEFLVSFYNNEISEKSEIFDDQFSVERPDGSNFTLKIRSTKLEDSAMYFCASSGGPKPYYGYTFGSGTRLTVV.

This clone was seen ten or more times. This rearrangement joins TRBV6-1 to TRBJ1-6, with TRBD1 matching 7 bases. The CDR3 covers 16 residues. The V gene's germline CDR1 is MNHNS and CDR2 SASEGT. The junction had 10 bases not matched to a gene; V was cut back by 2 bases and J by 9 bases. The CDR3 DNA sequence: TGTGCCAGCAGTGAACTCCCAGGGGGAGAATCTTCACCCCTCCACTTT. This sequence encodes CASSELPGGESSPLHF.

V is TRBV19 and J is TRBJ1-2; 11 nucleotides agree with TRBD1. CDR1 is LNHDA and CDR2 is SQIVND in the germline V gene (reference sequence). CDR3 length: 15 residues. V trimming: 6 bases; J trimming: 6 bases; junction bases outside the gene matches: 9. CDR3 bases: TGTGCCAGTAGCGTCGGACAGGGGGCATTAGATGGCTACACCTTC. Amino acids: CASSVGQGALDGYTF.

The chain is built from TRBV7-6 and TRBJ2-7; a weak D match, TRBD2 (5 bases). V gave up 0 bases and J gave up 0 bases, with 6 bases separating them. Per germline, CDR1 SGHVS and CDR2 FNYEAQ. CDR3 length equals 14 residues. The CDR3 DNA sequence: TGTGCCAGCAGCTTAGCAGGGAGCTCCTACGAGCAGTACTTC. It translates to CASSLAGSSYEQYF.

The V call is TRBV7-2, the J call TRBJ2-7; TRBD2 matches at 15 bases. V lost 5 bases to trimming and J lost 4 bases; unmatched junction nucleotides: 9. This CDR3 has 17 amino acids. Germline loops: CDR1 SGHTA, CDR2 FQGNSA. CDR3 nucleotide sequence: TGTGCCAGCAGCCTATCAGGACTAGCGGGGGGGCTGTACGAGCAGTACTTC. This sequence encodes CASSLSGLAGGLYEQYF.

The CDR3 loop reads CASSDPFGGGNTIYF. CDR3 nucleotides: TGTGCCAGCAGTGACCCGTTTGGTGGGGGGAACACCATATATTTT. V is TRBV6-1 and J is TRBJ1-3; possibly TRBD1 for D (5 bases). The CDR3 is 15 residues long. Looked up from germline, CDR1 is MNHNS and CDR2 is SASEGT. V lost 3 bases to trimming and J lost 7 bases, with 16 bases between them.

The chain has TRBV5-1 and TRBJ2-7; 9 nucleotides align to TRBD1. The V gene end was trimmed by 4 bases and the J gene end by 3 bases; junction bases not matched to a gene: 5. The germline V gene has CDR1 SGHRS and CDR2 YFSETQ. CDR3 length: 14 amino acids. CDR3 amino acids: CASSLGTGHYEQYF. The CDR3 DNA sequence: TGCGCCAGCAGCCTCGGGACAGGGCACTACGAGCAGTACTTC.

This clone is labeled medium-sized. CDR3 protein: CASSSLGAVNQPQHF. Here the CDR3 DNA reads TGTGCCAGTAGTAGTTTGGGGGCAGTAAATCAGCCCCAGCATTTT. The J gene is TRBJ1-5, the V gene TRBV19, with D perhaps TRBD1 (6 bases). Germline V lookup: CDR1 LNHDA, CDR2 SQIVND (reference sequence). V was trimmed by 4 bases and J by 4 bases, leaving 14 bases between them. The CDR3 is 15 amino acids.

This chain joins TRBV5-6 and TRBJ2-1, with D possibly matching TRBD2 (6 bases). This CDR3 region has 14 residues. V was cut by 3 bases and J by 4 bases, with 11 bases left in between. Germline V gene sequence: CDR1 SGHDT, CDR2 YYEEEE. The CDR3 spells CASSWRDGYNEQFF. CDR3 in DNA: TGTGCCAGCAGCTGGAGGGACGGATACAATGAGCAGTTCTTC.

V is TRBV5-1 and J is TRBJ1-2; 9 nucleotides line up with TRBD1. Germline-derived CDR1 and CDR2 are SGHRS and YFSETQ. This CDR3 comprises 16 residues. The ends lost 4 bases at V and 3 bases at J; junction bases unmatched: 10. CDR3 sequence reads: CASSDNAGDRDYGYTF. In DNA form, the CDR3 reads TGCGCCAGCAGCGATAACGCCGGGGACAGGGACTATGGCTACACCTTC.

The V gene is TRBV19, the J gene TRBJ2-1, with 8 positions matching TRBD2. The CDR3 spans 14 residues. V dropped 3 bases and J dropped 8; count of bases not matched to a gene: 6. Germline V gives CDR1 LNHDA, CDR2 SQIVND (reference sequence). CDR3: CASSISREAHEQFF. CDR3 DNA sequence: TGTGCCAGTAGTATCTCGCGGGAGGCTCATGAGCAGTTCTTC.

V gene TRBV29-1 combines with J gene TRBJ1-2; D unclear. Looked up from germline, CDR1 is SQVTM and CDR2 is ANQGSEA. The CDR3 has 13 residues. V was clipped by 3 bases and J by 0 bases, with 8 bases between them. CDR3 in amino acids: CSVDRGSNYGYTF. CDR3 coding DNA: TGCAGCGTTGATCGGGGTTCTAACTATGGCTACACCTTC.

The chain recombines TRBV18 with TRBJ2-7, with 11 positions matching TRBD1. Germline CDR1 KGHSH, CDR2 LQKENI. There are 14 residues in the CDR3. V shed 3 bases and J 6 bases; nucleotides not matched to a gene: 4. The CDR3 DNA sequence: TGTGCCAGCTCACCCCGGGACAGGGGGATCGAGCAGTACTTC. This gives the protein CASSPRDRGIEQYF.

V usage is TRBV5-1 and J usage is TRBJ1-3; D is unresolved. Trimming removed 4 bases at V and 0 bases at J, with 17 bases between. Germline lookup yields CDR1 SGHRS and CDR2 YFSETQ. This CDR3 has 17 amino acids. CDR3 bases: TGCGCCAGCAGCCCGAGGGAGTCGTGGAGCTCTGGAAACACCATATATTTT. Encoded protein: CASSPRESWSSGNTIYF.

The chain employs TRBV10-1 and TRBJ2-5; 9 bases align to TRBD1. The trim removed 2 bases at V and 5 bases at J, leaving 9 bases unmatched. The CDR3 is made up of 16 amino acids. Germline V gene sequence: CDR1 WNHNN, CDR2 SYGVQD (reference sequence). CDR3: CASSEGDRDGVETQYF. The CDR3 DNA sequence: TGCGCCAGCAGTGAGGGGGACAGGGACGGCGTGGAGACCCAGTACTTC.

The chain recombines TRBV5-1 with TRBJ2-1, with 9 positions matching TRBD1. Germline trimming cut 0 bases from V and 10 bases from J; bases unmatched to any gene: 8. The CDR3 loop spans 15 amino acids. Germline assignment: CDR1 SGHRS and CDR2 YFSETQ. CDR3 protein: CASSLGGTGSVEQFF. The CDR3 region has the DNA TGCGCCAGCAGCTTGGGGGGGACAGGGAGCGTCGAGCAGTTCTTC.

This clone was picked up many times. The V and J genes are TRBV25-1 and TRBJ1-5; no clear D gene. Germline V gene lookup returns CDR1 MGHDK and CDR2 SYGVNS. The ends were cut back, 1 base at V and 3 bases at J, with 7 bases in the middle. The CDR3 covers 14 residues. This CDR3 is CASSELSSNQPQHF. CDR3 DNA sequence: TGTGCCAGCAGTGAATTATCCTCCAATCAGCCCCAGCATTTT.

This clone ranks as medium-sized. The identical CDR3 is also encoded by other nucleotide sequences in the sample. This rearrangement joins TRBV19 to TRBJ2-5; 13 bases are shared with TRBD2. V was pared by 6 bases and J by 5 bases, with 6 bases of the junction left unmatched. The CDR3 spans 15 residues. Germline-derived CDR1 and CDR2 are LNHDA and SQIVND (reference sequence). The CDR3 nucleotides are TGTGCCAGTAGCCGGACTAGCGGGAGTCTTGAGACCCAGTACTTC. Translation: CASSRTSGSLETQYF.

This clone was seen just once. The rearrangement uses TRBV27 and TRBJ2-4; the D gene is possibly TRBD1 (5 bases). CDR1 and CDR2 (germline): MNHEY, SMNVEV (reference sequence). Trimming shortened V by 4 bases and J by 4 bases, and 8 bases separated the two germline ends. This CDR3 region has 13 residues. CDR3 protein: CASSSTEKNIQYF. The CDR3 DNA follows: TGTGCCAGCAGTTCGACAGAGAAAAACATTCAGTACTTC.

The chain is built from TRBV5-6 and TRBJ1-2; no reliable D call. Germline V gene data show CDR1 as SGHDT and CDR2 as YYEEEE. The CDR3 spans 13 residues. The V and J ends lost 4 bases and 8 bases respectively, with 15 bases between them. As DNA, the CDR3 is TGTGCCAGCAGCCTGGTAGGACTAGGGGGCTACACCTTC. It specifies CASSLVGLGGYTF. The full variable domain, its missing parts supplied by reference TRBV5-6 and TRBJ1-2, is DAGVTQSPTHLIKTRGQQVTLRCSPKSGHDTVSWYQQALGQGPQFIFQYYEEEERQRGNFPDRFSGHQFPNYSSELNVNALLLGDSALYLCASSLVGLGGYTFGSGTRLTVV.